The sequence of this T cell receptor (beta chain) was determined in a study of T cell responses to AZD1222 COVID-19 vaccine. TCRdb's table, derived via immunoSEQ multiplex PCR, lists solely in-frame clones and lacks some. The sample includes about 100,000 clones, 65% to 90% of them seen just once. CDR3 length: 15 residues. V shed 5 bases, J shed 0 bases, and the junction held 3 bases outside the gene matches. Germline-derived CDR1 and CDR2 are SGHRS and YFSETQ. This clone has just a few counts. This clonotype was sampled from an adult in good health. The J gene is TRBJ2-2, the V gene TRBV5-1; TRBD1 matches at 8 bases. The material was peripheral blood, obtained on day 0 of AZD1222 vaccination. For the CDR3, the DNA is TGCGCCAGCAGAAGGGACAGGTCGAACACCGGGGAGCTGTTTTTT. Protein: CASRRDRSNTGELFF.